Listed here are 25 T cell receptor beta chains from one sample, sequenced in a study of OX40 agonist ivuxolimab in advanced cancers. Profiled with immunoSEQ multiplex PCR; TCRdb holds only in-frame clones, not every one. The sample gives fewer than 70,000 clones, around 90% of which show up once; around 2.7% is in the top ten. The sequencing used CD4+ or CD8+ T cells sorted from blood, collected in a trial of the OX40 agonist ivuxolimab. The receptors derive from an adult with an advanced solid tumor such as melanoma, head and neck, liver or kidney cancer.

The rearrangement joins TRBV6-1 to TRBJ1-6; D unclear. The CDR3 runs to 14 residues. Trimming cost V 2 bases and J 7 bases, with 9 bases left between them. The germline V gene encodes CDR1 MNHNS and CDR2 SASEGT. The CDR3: CASSELRINSPLHF. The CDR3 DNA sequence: TGTGCCAGCAGTGAACTTCGCATAAATTCACCCCTCCACTTT.

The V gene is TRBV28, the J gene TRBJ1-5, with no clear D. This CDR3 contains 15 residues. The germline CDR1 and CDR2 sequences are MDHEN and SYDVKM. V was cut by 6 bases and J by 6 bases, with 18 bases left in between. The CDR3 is CASRSGLVVPQPQHF. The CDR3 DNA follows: TGTGCCAGCAGATCGGGATTAGTGGTTCCTCAGCCCCAGCATTTT.

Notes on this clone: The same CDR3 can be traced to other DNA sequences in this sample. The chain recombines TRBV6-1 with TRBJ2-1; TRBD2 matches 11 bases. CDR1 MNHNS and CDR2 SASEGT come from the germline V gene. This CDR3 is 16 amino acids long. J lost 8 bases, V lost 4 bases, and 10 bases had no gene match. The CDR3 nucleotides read TGTGCCAGCAGTGCTAGACTAGCGGGAAGGTTAGATGAGCAGTTCTTC. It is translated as CASSARLAGRLDEQFF.

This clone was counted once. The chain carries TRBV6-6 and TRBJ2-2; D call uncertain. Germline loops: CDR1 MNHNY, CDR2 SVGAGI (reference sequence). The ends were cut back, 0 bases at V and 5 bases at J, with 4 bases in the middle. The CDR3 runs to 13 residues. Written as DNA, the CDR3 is TGTGCCAGCAGTTACTCGAGTACCGGGGAGCTGTTTTTT. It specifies CASSYSSTGELFF.

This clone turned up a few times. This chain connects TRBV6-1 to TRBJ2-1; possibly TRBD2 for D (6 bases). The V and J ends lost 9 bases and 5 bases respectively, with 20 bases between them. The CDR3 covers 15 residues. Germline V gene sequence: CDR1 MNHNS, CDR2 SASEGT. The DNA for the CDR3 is TGTGCCAGTACCAGGGAGGAGGGTCCCAACAATGAGCAGTTCTTC. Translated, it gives CASTREEGPNNEQFF.

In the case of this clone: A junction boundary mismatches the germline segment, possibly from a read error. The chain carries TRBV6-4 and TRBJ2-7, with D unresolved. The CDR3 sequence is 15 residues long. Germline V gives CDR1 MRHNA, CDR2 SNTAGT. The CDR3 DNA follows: TGTGCCAGCAGTTACTCGACACAACCCCACTACGAGCAGTACTTC. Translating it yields CASSYSTQPHYEQYF.

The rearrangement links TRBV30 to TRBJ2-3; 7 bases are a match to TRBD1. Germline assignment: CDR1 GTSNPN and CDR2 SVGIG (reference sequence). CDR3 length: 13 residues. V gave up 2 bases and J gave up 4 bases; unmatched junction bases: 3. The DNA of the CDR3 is TGTGCCTGGAGTAAGGGGGCCGCAGATACGCAGTATTTT. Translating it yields CAWSKGAADTQYF.

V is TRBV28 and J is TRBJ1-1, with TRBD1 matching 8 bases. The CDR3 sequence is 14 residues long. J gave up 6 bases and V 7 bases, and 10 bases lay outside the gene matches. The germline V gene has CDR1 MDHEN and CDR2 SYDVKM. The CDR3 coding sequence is TGTGCCAGCATCTCCCAGGGGGCGCCCCCTGAAGCTTTCTTT. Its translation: CASISQGAPPEAFF.

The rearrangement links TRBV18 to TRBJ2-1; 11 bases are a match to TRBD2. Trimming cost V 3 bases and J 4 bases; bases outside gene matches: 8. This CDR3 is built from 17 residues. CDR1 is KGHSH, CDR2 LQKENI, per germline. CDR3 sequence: CASSPLGGTSGYNEQFF. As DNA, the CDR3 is TGTGCCAGCTCACCCTTGGGAGGGACTAGCGGATACAATGAGCAGTTCTTC.

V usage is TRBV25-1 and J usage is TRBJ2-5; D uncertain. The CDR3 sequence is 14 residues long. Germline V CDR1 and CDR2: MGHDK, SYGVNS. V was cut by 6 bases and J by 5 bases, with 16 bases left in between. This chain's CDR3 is CASSDPRPRETQYF. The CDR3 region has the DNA TGTGCCAGCAGCGACCCCCGACCCCGGGAGACCCAGTACTTC. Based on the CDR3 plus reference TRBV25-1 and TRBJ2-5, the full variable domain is EADIYQTPRYLVIGTGKKITLECSQTMGHDKMYWYQQDPGMELHLIHYSYGVNSTEKGDLSSESTVSRIRTEHFPLTLESARPSHTSQYLCASSDPRPRETQYFGPGTRLLVL.

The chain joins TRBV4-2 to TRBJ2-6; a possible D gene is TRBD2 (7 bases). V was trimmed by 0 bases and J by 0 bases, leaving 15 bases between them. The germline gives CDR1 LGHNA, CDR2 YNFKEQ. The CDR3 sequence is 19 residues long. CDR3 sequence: CASSQEGGHLASGANVLTF. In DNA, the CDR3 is TGTGCCAGCAGCCAAGAGGGGGGGCACCTGGCCTCTGGGGCCAACGTCCTGACTTTC.

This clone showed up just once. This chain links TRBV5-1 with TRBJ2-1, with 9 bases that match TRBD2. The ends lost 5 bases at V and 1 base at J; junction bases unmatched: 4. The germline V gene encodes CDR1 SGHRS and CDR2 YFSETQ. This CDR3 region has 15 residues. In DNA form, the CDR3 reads TGCGCCAGCAGGGGACTAGCCCAGTCCTACAATGAGCAGTTCTTC. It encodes CASRGLAQSYNEQFF.

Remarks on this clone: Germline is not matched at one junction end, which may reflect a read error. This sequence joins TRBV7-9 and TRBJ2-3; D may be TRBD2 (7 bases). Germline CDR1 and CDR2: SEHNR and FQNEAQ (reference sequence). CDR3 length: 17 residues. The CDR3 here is CSSSNGRGGVYTDTQYF. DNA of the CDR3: TGTTCCAGCAGCAACGGTCGCGGGGGCGTCTACACAGATACGCAGTATTTT.

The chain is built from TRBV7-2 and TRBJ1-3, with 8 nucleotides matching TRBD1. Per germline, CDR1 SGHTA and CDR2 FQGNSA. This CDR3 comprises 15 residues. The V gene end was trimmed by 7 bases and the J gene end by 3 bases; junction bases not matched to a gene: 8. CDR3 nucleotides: TGTGCCAGCACCACCGGACAGGGCCTTGGAAACACCATATATTTT. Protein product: CASTTGQGLGNTIYF.

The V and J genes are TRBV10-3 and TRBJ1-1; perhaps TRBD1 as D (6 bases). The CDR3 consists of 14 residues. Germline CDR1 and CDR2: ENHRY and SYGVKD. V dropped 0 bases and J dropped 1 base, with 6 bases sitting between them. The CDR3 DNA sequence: TGTGCCATCAGTGAGTCGGACAGGAACACTGAAGCTTTCTTT. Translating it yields CAISESDRNTEAFF.

The CDR3 sequence: CASSYGDSNQPQHF. As DNA, the CDR3 is TGTGCCAGCAGTTACGGCGACAGCAATCAGCCCCAGCATTTT. The chain employs TRBV6-5 and TRBJ1-5; D gene uncertain. The CDR3 consists of 14 residues. Germline V gene data show CDR1 as MNHEY and CDR2 as SVGAGI. Trimming left V 2 bases short and J 1 base short, with 6 bases between.

The CDR3 reads CASSLSSGFSYPGELFF. Here the CDR3 DNA reads TGTGCCAGCAGCCTATCCTCAGGGTTTTCTTACCCCGGGGAGCTGTTTTTT. This sequence joins TRBV5-4 and TRBJ2-2, with D perhaps TRBD1 (5 bases). Germline V gene data show CDR1 as SGHNT and CDR2 as YYREEE (reference sequence). V lost 4 bases and J lost 6, with 22 bases in between. This CDR3 spans 17 amino acids.

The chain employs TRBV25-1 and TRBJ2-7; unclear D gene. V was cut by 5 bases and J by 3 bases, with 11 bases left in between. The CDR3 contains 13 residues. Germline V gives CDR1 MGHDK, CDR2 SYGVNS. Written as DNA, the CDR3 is TGTGCCAGCAGTCCTTCCGTAGGCTACGAGCAGTACTTC. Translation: CASSPSVGYEQYF.

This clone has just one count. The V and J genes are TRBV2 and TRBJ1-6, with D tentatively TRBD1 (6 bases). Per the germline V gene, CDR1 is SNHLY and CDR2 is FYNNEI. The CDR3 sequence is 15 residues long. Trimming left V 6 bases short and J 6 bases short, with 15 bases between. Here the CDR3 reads CASSIQGSVNSPLHF. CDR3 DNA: TGTGCCAGCAGCATTCAGGGGTCCGTTAATTCACCCCTCCACTTT.

In DNA, the CDR3 is TGTGCCAGTAGTATAGGAGGAGGTCCGGGAGGTGAGCAGTTCTTC. Translation: CASSIGGGPGGEQFF. This chain uses TRBV19 with TRBJ2-1; the match to TRBD2 covers 7 bases. J gave up 9 bases and V 1 base, and 9 bases lay outside the gene matches. There are 15 residues in the CDR3. Germline loops: CDR1 LNHDA, CDR2 SQIVND (reference sequence).

For the CDR3, the DNA is TGTGCCCTAAGCGGGGGGGCCGTAGATACGCAGTATTTT. This translates into CALSGGAVDTQYF. V gene TRBV6-6 combines with J gene TRBJ2-3; 10 bases match TRBD2. The CDR3 runs 13 residues. Germline loops: CDR1 MNHNY, CDR2 SVGAGI (reference sequence). V was pared by 11 bases and J by 5 bases, with 7 bases of the junction left unmatched.

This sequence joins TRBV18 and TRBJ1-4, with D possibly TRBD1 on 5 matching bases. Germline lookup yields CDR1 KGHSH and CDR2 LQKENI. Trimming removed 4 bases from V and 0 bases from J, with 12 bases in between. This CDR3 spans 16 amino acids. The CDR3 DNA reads TGTGCCAGCTCACAAGACAGCTCCTCAACTAATGAAAAACTGTTTTTT. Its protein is CASSQDSSSTNEKLFF.

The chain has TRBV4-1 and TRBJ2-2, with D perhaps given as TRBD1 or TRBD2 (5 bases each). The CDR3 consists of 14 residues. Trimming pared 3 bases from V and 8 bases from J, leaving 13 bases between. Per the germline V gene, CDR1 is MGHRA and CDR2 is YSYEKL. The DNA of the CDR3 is TGCGCCAGCAGCCACGCCGGGGCTTCGGGGGAGCTGTTTTTT. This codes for CASSHAGASGELFF.

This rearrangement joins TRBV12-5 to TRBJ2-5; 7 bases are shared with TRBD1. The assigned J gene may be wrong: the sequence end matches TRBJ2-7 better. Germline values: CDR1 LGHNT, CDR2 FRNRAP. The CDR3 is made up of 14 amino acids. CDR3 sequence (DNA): TGTGCTAGTGGTTTGTCGGGACAGACCTACGAGCAGTACTTC. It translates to CASGLSGQTYEQYF.

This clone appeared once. CDR3 loop: CASKGGQGGYGYTF. CDR3 DNA: TGTGCCAGCAAGGGGGGACAGGGCGGCTATGGCTACACCTTC. V and J are TRBV28 and TRBJ1-2, with TRBD1 matching 9 bases. The V segment lost 7 bases and the J segment 4 bases; nucleotides outside the gene matches: 7. CDR3 size: 14 residues. Germline V lookup: CDR1 MDHEN, CDR2 SYDVKM.